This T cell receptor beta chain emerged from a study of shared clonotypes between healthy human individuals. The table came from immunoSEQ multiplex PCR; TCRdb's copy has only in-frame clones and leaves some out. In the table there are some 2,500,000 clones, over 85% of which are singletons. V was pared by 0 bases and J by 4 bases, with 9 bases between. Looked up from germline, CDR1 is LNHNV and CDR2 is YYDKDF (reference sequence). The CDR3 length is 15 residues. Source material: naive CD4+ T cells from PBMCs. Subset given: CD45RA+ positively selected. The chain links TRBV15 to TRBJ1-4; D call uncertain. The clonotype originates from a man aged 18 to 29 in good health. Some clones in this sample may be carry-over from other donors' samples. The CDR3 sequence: CATSRDRKGNEKLFF. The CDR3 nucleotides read TGTGCCACCAGCAGAGATCGAAAGGGTAATGAAAAACTGTTTTTT.